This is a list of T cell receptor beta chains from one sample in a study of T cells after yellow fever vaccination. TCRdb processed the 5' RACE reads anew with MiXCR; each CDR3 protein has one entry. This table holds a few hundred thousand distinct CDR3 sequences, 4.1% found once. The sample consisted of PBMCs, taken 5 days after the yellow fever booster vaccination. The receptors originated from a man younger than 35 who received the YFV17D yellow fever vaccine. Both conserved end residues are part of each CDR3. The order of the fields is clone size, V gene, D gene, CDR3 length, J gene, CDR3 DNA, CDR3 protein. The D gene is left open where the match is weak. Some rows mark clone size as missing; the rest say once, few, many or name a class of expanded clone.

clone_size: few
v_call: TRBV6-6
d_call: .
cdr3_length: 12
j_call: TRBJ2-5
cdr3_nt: TGTGCCAGCGGCGGGACCCTAGAGACCCAGTACTTC
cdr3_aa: CASGGTLETQYF

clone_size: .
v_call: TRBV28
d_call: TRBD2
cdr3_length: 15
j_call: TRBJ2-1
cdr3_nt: TGTGCCAGCAGTCCTGGGTTGCGGGGGGTCGATGAGCAGTTCTTC
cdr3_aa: CASSPGLRGVDEQFF

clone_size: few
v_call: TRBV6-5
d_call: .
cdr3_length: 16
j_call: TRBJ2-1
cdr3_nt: TGTGCCAGCAGTGACCACTCCTTGGCCTCCTACAATGAGCAGTTCTTC
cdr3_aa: CASSDHSLASYNEQFF

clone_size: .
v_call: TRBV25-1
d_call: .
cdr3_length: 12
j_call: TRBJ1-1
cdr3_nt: TGTGCCAGCAGTGGGTTGGCGGGGCTGGCTTTCTTT
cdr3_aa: CASSGLAGLAFF

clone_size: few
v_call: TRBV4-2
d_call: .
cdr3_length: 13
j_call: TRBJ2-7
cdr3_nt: TGTGCCAGCAGCCAAGTTACGGGCCACGAGCAGTACTTC
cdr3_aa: CASSQVTGHEQYF

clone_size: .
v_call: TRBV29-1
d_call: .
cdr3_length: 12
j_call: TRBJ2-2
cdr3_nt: TGCAGCGTAGACAGGCTGACCGGGGAGCTGTTTTTT
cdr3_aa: CSVDRLTGELFF

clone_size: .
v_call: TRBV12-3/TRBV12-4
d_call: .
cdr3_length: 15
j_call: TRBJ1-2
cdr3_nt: TGTGCCAGCAGTTTGACCACCCTCGGGTCAGGTGGCTACACCTTC
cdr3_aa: CASSLTTLGSGGYTF

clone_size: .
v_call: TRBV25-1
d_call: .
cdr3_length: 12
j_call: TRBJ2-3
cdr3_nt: TGTGCCAGCAGTGAATCGGCAGATACGCAGTATTTT
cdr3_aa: CASSESADTQYF

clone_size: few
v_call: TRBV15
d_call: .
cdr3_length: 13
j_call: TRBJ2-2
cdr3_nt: TGTGCCACCAGCAGAGTGGGGGTCGGGGAGCTGTTTTTT
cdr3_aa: CATSRVGVGELFF

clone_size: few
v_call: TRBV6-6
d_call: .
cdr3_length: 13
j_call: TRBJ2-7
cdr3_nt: TGTGCCAGCAGCCCTACAGGGTTTGAAGAGCAGTACTTC
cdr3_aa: CASSPTGFEEQYF

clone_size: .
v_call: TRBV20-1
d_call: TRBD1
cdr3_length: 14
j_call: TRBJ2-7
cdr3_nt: TGCAGTGCTAGATCAAACAGGGGCACCTACGAGCAGTACTTC
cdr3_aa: CSARSNRGTYEQYF

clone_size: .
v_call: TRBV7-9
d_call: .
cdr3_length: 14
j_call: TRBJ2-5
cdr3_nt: TGTGCCAGCAGCTTAGAAGGCCCCCAAGAGACCCAGTACTTC
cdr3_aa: CASSLEGPQETQYF

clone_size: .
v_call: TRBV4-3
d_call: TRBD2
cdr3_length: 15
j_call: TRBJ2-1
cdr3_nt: TGCGCCAGCAGCCCGACTAGCGGGGGTTTCAATGAGCAGTTCTTC
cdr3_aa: CASSPTSGGFNEQFF

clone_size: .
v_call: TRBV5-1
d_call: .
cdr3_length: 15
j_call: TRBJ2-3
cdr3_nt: TGCGCCAGCAGACCTGACGGACCCGGCTCGGATACGCAGTATTTT
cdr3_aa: CASRPDGPGSDTQYF

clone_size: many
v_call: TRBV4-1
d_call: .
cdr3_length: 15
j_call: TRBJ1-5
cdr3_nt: TGCGCCAGCAGCCCCCGCTGGGTTAGCAATCAGCCCCAGCATTTT
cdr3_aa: CASSPRWVSNQPQHF

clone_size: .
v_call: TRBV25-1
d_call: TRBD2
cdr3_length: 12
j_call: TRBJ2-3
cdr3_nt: TGTGCCAGCGGGAGGGTGGCAGATACGCAGTATTTT
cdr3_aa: CASGRVADTQYF

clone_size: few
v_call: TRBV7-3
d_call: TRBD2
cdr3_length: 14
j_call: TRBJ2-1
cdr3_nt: TGTGCCAGCAGCTCTAGCGGGGGGGCCAGGGAGCAGTTCTTC
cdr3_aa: CASSSSGGAREQFF

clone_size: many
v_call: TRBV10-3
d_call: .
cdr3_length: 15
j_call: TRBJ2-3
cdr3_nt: TGTGCCATCAAGGGTAGACTAGAGTTCACAGATACGCAGTATTTT
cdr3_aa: CAIKGRLEFTDTQYF

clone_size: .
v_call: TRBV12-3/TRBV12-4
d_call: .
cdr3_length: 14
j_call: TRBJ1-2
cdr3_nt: TGTGCCAGCAGCTTCGCTACCGGGTTCTATGGCTACACCTTC
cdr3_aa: CASSFATGFYGYTF

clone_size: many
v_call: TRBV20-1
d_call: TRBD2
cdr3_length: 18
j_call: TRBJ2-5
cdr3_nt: TGCAGTGCTAGAGGTCAGGGGTCACTAGCGGGGATCCAAGAGACCCAGTACTTC
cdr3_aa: CSARGQGSLAGIQETQYF

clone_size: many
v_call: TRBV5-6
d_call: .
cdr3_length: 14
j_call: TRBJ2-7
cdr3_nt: TGTGCCAGCAGCTTATATAAGGGGGCCTACGAGCAGTACTTC
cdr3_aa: CASSLYKGAYEQYF

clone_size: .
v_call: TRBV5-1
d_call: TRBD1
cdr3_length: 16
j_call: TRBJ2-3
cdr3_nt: TGCGCCAGCAGCTTGGGACAGGGGGCGATCACAGATACGCAGTATTTT
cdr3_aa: CASSLGQGAITDTQYF

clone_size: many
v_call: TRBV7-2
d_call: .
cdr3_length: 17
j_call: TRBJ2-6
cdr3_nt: TGTGCCAGCAGCTTAGCGGGTGTCTTAGGTGGGGCCAACGTCCTGACTTTC
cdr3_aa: CASSLAGVLGGANVLTF

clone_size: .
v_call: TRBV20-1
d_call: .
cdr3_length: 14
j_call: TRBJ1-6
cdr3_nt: TGCAGTGCTAGACCGCCAGGATATAATTCACCCCTCCACTTT
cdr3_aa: CSARPPGYNSPLHF

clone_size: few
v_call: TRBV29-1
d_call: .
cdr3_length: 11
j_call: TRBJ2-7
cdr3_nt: TGCAGCGTGCGCTCTTCCTACGAGCAGTACTTC
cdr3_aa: CSVRSSYEQYF